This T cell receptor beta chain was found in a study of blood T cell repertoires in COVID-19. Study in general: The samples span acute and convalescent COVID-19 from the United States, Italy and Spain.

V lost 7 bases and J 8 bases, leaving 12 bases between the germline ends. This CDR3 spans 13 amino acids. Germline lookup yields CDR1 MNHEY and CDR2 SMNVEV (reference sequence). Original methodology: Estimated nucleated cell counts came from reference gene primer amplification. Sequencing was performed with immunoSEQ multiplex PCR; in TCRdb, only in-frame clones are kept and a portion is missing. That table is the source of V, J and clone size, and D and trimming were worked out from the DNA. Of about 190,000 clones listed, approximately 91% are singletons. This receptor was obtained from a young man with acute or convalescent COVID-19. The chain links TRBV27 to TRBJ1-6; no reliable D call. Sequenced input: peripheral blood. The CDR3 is CASTDLPDSPLHF. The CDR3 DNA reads TGTGCCAGCACCGACTTGCCTGATTCACCCCTCCACTTT.